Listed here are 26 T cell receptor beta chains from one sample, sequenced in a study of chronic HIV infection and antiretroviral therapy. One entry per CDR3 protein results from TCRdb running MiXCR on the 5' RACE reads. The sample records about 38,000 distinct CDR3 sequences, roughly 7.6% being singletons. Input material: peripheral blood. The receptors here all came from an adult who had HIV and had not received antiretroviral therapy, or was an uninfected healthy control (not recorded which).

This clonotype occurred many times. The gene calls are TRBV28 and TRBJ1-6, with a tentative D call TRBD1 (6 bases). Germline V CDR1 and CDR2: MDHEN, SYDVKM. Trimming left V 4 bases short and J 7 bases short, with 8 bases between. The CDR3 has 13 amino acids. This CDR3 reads CASSWDKNSPLHF. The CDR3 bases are TGTGCCAGCAGTTGGGACAAAAATTCACCCCTCCACTTT.

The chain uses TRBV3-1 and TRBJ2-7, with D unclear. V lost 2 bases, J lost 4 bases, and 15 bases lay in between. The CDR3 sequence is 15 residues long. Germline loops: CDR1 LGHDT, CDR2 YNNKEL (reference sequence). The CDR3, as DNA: TGTGCCAGCAGCCAAATAAATGGCGGAAGATACGAGCAGTACTTC. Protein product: CASSQINGGRYEQYF.

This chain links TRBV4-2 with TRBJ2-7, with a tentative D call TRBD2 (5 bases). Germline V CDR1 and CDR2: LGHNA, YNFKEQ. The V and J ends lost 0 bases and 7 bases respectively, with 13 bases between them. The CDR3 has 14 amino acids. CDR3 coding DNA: TGTGCCAGCAGCCAAGATACGGGGTCGGAAGAGCAGTACTTC. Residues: CASSQDTGSEEQYF.

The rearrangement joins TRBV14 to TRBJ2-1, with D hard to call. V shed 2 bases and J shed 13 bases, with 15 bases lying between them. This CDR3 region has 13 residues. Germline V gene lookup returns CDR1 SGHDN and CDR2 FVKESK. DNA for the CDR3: TGTGCCAGCAGCCAATACCAGACGGTGATTCAGTTCTTC. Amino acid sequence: CASSQYQTVIQFF.

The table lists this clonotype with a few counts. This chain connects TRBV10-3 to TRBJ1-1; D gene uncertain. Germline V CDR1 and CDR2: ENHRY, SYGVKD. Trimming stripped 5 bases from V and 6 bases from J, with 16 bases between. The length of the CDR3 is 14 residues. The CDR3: CAISKEGGIPEAFF. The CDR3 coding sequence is TGTGCCATCAGTAAGGAGGGAGGGATTCCTGAAGCTTTCTTT.

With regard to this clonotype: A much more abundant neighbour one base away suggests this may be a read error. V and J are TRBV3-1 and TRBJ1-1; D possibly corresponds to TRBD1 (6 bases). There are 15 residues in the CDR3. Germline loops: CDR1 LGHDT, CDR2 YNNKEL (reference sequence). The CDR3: CASSQGGGRNTETFF. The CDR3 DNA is TGTGCCAGCAGCCAAGGGGGGGGCCGGAACACTGAAACTTTCTTT. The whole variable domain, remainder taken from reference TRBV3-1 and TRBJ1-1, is DTAVSQTPKYLVTQMGNDKSIKCEQNLGHDTMYWYKQDSKKFLKIMFSYNNKELIINETVPNRFSPKSPDKAHLNLHINSLELGDSAVYFCASSQGGGRNTETFFGQGTRLTVV.

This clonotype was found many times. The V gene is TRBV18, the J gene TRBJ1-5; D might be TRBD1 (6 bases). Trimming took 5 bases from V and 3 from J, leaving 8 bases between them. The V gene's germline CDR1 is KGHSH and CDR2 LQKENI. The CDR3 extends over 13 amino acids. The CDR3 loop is CASSSGVNQPQHF. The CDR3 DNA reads TGTGCCAGCTCATCAGGGGTCAATCAGCCCCAGCATTTT.

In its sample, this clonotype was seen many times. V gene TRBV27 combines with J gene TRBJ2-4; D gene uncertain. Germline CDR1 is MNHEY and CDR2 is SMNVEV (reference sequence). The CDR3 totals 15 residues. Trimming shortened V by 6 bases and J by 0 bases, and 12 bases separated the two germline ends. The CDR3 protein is CASSLTAVAKNIQYF. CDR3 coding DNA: TGTGCCAGCAGCCTTACGGCAGTAGCCAAAAACATTCAGTACTTC.

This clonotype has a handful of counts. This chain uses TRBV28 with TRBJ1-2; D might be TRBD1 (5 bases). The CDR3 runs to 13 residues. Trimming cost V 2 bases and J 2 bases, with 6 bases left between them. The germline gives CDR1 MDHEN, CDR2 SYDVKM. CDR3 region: CASSLGGNYGYTF. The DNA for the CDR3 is TGTGCCAGCAGTTTAGGGGGAAACTATGGCTACACCTTC.

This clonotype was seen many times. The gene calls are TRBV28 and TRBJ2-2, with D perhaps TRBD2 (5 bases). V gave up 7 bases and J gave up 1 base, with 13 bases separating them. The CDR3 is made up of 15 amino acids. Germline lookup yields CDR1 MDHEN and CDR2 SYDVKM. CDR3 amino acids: CASTQYRGNTGELFF. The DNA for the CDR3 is TGTGCCAGCACTCAATATCGGGGGAACACCGGGGAGCTGTTTTTT.

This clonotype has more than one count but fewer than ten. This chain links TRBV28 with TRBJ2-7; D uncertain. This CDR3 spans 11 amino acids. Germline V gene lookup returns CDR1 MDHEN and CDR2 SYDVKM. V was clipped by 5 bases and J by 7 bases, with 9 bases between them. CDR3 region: CASSPSREQYF. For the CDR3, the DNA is TGTGCCAGCAGTCCGTCCAGAGAGCAGTACTTC. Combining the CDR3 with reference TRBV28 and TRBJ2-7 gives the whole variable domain DVKVTQSSRYLVKRTGEKVFLECVQDMDHENMFWYRQDPGLGLRLIYFSYDVKMKEKGDIPEGYSVSREKKERFSLILESASTNQTSMYLCASSPSREQYFGPGTRLTVT.

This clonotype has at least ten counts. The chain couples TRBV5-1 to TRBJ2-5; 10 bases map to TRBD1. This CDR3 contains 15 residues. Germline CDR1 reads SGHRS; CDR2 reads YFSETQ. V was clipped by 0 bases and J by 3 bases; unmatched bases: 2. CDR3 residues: CASSLEDRGEETQYF. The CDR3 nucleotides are TGCGCCAGCAGCTTGGAGGACAGGGGGGAAGAGACCCAGTACTTC.

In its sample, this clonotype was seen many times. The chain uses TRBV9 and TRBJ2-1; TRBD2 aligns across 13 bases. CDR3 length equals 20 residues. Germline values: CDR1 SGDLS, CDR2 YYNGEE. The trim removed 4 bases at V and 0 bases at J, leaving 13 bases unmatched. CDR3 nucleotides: TGTGCCAGCAGCCCCAGAGGGACTAGCGGGGCTATCGACTCCTACAATGAGCAGTTCTTC. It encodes CASSPRGTSGAIDSYNEQFF.

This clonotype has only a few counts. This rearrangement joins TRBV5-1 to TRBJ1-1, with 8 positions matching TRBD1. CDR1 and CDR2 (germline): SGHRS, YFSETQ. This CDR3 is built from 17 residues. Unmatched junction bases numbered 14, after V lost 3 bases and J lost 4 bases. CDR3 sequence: CASSSPAGGSQRTEAFF. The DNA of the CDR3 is TGCGCCAGCAGCTCCCCCGCAGGGGGCAGTCAACGCACTGAAGCTTTCTTT. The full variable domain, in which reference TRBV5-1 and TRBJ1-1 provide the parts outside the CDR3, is KAGVTQTPRYLIKTRGQQVTLSCSPISGHRSVSWYQQTPGQGLQFLFEYFSETQRNKGNFPGRFSGRQFSNSRSEMNVSTLELGDSALYLCASSSPAGGSQRTEAFFGQGTRLTVV.

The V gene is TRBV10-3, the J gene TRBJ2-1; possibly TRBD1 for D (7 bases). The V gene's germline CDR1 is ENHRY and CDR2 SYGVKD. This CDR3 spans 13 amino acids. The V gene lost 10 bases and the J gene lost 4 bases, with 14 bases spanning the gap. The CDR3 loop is CASTGEEYNEQFF. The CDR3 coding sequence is TGTGCCAGTACAGGGGAGGAATACAATGAGCAGTTCTTC.

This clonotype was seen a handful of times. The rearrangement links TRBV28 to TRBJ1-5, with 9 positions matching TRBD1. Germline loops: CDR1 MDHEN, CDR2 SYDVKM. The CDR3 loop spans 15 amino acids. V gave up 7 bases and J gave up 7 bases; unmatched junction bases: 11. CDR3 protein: CASTSWGTGYQPQHF. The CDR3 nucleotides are TGTGCCAGCACTTCTTGGGGGACAGGGTACCAGCCCCAGCATTTT.

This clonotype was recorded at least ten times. CDR3 bases: TGTGCCAGCAGTTTTAGAGGGACAGGGATGAACGAGCAGTACTTC. The encoded protein is CASSFRGTGMNEQYF. The chain employs TRBV27 and TRBJ2-7; TRBD1 agrees at 9 bases. In germline, CDR1 is MNHEY, CDR2 SMNVEV (reference sequence). CDR3 length: 15 amino acids. J lost 5 bases, V lost 3 bases, and 8 bases had no gene match.

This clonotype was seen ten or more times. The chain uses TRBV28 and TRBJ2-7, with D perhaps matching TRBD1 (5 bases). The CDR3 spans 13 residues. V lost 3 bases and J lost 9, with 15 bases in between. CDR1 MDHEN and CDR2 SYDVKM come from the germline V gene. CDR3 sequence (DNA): TGTGCCAGCAGTTTGGGGCGCGAGCATCGGCAGTACTTC. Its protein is CASSLGREHRQYF. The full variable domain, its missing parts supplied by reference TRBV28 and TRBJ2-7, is DVKVTQSSRYLVKRTGEKVFLECVQDMDHENMFWYRQDPGLGLRLIYFSYDVKMKEKGDIPEGYSVSREKKERFSLILESASTNQTSMYLCASSLGREHRQYFGPGTRLTVT.

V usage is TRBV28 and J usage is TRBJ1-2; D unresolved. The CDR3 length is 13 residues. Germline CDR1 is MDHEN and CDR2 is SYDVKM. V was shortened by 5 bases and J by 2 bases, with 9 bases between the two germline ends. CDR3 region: CASSPGPNYGYTF. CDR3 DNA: TGTGCCAGCAGTCCCGGACCGAACTATGGCTACACCTTC.

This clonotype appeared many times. This chain's CDR3 is CASSFGTGTLQETQYF. The CDR3 DNA reads TGTGCCAGCAGTTTCGGGACAGGGACTTTACAAGAGACCCAGTACTTC. The chain employs TRBV28 and TRBJ2-5; TRBD1 matches 9 bases. The trim removed 3 bases at V and 2 bases at J, leaving 7 bases unmatched. The CDR3 covers 16 residues. CDR1 and CDR2 (germline): MDHEN, SYDVKM. Variable domain in full (rest from reference TRBV28 and TRBJ2-5): DVKVTQSSRYLVKRTGEKVFLECVQDMDHENMFWYRQDPGLGLRLIYFSYDVKMKEKGDIPEGYSVSREKKERFSLILESASTNQTSMYLCASSFGTGTLQETQYFGPGTRLLVL.

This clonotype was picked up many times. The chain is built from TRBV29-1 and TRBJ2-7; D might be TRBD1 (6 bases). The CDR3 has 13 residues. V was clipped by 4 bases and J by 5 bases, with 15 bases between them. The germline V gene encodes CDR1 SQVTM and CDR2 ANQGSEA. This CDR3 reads CSVAARGINEQYF. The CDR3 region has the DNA TGCAGCGTTGCGGCCAGGGGAATCAACGAGCAGTACTTC.

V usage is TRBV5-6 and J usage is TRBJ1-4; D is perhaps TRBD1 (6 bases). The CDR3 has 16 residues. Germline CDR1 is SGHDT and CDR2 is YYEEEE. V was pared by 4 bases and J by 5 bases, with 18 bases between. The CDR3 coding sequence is TGTGCCAGCAGCCCGGAAACGGACAGTAGAAATGAAAAACTGTTTTTT. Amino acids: CASSPETDSRNEKLFF.

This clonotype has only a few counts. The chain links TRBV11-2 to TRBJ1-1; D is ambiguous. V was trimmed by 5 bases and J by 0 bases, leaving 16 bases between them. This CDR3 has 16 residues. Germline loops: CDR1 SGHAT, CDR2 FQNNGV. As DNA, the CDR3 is TGTGCCAGCAGCCCACCCCTCTATCTAATGAACACTGAAGCTTTCTTT. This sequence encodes CASSPPLYLMNTEAFF.

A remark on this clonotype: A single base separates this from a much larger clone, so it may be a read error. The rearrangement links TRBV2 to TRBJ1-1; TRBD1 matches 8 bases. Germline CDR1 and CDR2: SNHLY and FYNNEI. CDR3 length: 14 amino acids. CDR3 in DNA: TGTGCCAGCAGGAGAGGACAGGGCGCCACTGAAACTTTCTTT. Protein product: CASRRGQGATETFF.

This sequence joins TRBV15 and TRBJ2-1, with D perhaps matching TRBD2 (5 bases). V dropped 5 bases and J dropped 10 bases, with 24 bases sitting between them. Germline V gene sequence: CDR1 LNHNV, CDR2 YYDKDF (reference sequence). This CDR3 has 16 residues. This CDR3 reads CATSSFERGGIREQFF. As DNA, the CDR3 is TGTGCCACCAGCTCCTTTGAGCGAGGAGGAATTAGAGAGCAGTTCTTC.

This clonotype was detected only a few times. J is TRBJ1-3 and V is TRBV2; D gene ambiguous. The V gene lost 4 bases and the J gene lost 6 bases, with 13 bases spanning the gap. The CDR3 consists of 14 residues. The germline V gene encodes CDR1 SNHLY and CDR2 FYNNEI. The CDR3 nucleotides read TGTGCCAGCAGTGGAGGGTACATCCTAAACACCATATATTTT. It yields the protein CASSGGYILNTIYF.